A selection of T cell receptor beta chains follows, all from one sample in a study of blood T cell repertoires in COVID-19. Clones were sequenced by immunoSEQ multiplex PCR, and TCRdb holds only the in-frame ones, with some missing. Found here are roughly 190,000 clones, 76% of them singletons; the top ten hold around a sixth. Sequencing was carried out using PBMCs or T cells enriched from blood (not recorded which). The receptors shown here come from a woman between 45 and 60 years old with acute COVID-19. Each CDR3 is given with its conserved first and last residue. A D gene is named only where the DNA matches it firmly. Clone size is stated in some rows and not others, as once, few, many or a class when expanded.

j_gene: TRBJ2-5; d_gene: TRBD2; abundance: once; v_gene: TRBV2; CDR3nt: TGTGCCAGCAGTGTGCGGGGGGTGAACTTAGAGACCCAGTACTTC; CDR3aa: CASSVRGVNLETQYF
j_gene: TRBJ1-5; d_gene: TRBD1; abundance: NA; v_gene: TRBV12-3/TRBV12-4; CDR3nt: TGTGCCAGTGCCGGGACAGAGAATCAGCCCCAGCATTTT; CDR3aa: CASAGTENQPQHF
j_gene: TRBJ1-4; d_gene: NA; abundance: once; v_gene: TRBV11-2; CDR3nt: TGTGCCAGCAGCCCCATCGGGCAGGGAAATGAAAAACTGTTTTTT; CDR3aa: CASSPIGQGNEKLFF
j_gene: TRBJ1-6; d_gene: NA; abundance: NA; v_gene: TRBV6-5; CDR3nt: TGTGCCAGCAGCTACGGACAGTATAATTCACCCCTCCACTTT; CDR3aa: CASSYGQYNSPLHF
j_gene: TRBJ1-5; d_gene: NA; abundance: NA; v_gene: TRBV4-3; CDR3nt: TGCGCCAGCAGCCAGAGCGTCGGCAATCAGCCCCAGCATTTT; CDR3aa: CASSQSVGNQPQHF
j_gene: TRBJ2-1; d_gene: TRBD1; abundance: NA; v_gene: TRBV7-6; CDR3nt: TGTGCCAGCAGCCTAGGACAGGGGGTAGATGAGCAGTTCTTC; CDR3aa: CASSLGQGVDEQFF
j_gene: TRBJ2-1; d_gene: NA; abundance: NA; v_gene: TRBV2; CDR3nt: TGTGCCAGCAGTGGCTCGGGAAATGAGCAGTTCTTC; CDR3aa: CASSGSGNEQFF
j_gene: TRBJ1-2; d_gene: TRBD1; abundance: few; v_gene: TRBV3-1/TRBV3-2; CDR3nt: TGTGCCAGCAGCAAACAGGGGGCTAACTATGGCTACACCTTC; CDR3aa: CASSKQGANYGYTF
j_gene: TRBJ2-5; d_gene: TRBD1; abundance: NA; v_gene: TRBV19; CDR3nt: TGTGCCAGTAGTAACGTAGTGTCAGGGGGTAAAGAGACCCAGTACTTC; CDR3aa: CASSNVVSGGKETQYF
j_gene: TRBJ2-3; d_gene: TRBD1; abundance: NA; v_gene: TRBV24-1; CDR3nt: TGTGCCACCAGAGGAACAGGGGCCACAGATACGCAGTATTTT; CDR3aa: CATRGTGATDTQYF
j_gene: TRBJ1-2; d_gene: NA; abundance: NA; v_gene: TRBV7-9; CDR3nt: TGTGCCAGCAGAGGGGTTTCCCTCTATGGCTACACCTTC; CDR3aa: CASRGVSLYGYTF
j_gene: TRBJ1-1; d_gene: TRBD1; abundance: many; v_gene: TRBV6-5; CDR3nt: TGTGCCAGCAAGGGACAGGGCTACTTGTCGGAAGCTTTCTTT; CDR3aa: CASKGQGYLSEAFF
j_gene: TRBJ1-2; d_gene: NA; abundance: NA; v_gene: TRBV10-3; CDR3nt: TGTGCCATCAGCACAGCTGTGCTTACCCCTAACTATGGCTACACCTTC; CDR3aa: CAISTAVLTPNYGYTF
j_gene: TRBJ1-2; d_gene: TRBD1; abundance: NA; v_gene: TRBV28; CDR3nt: TGTGCCAGCAGTTCGACAGGGAAAGGCTACACCTTC; CDR3aa: CASSSTGKGYTF
j_gene: TRBJ2-2; d_gene: NA; abundance: NA; v_gene: TRBV7-2; CDR3nt: TGTGCCAGCAGCTTAGGGGGCAACACCGGGGAGCTGTTTTTT; CDR3aa: CASSLGGNTGELFF
j_gene: TRBJ1-4; d_gene: TRBD1; abundance: NA; v_gene: TRBV19; CDR3nt: TGTGCCAGTAGTATAGCGGGACAGGGTAATGAAAAACTGTTTTTT; CDR3aa: CASSIAGQGNEKLFF
j_gene: TRBJ1-5; d_gene: NA; abundance: NA; v_gene: TRBV19; CDR3nt: TGTGCCAGTAGTATAGGAGGGATTAGCAATCAGCCCCAGCATTTT; CDR3aa: CASSIGGISNQPQHF
j_gene: TRBJ1-4; d_gene: NA; abundance: NA; v_gene: TRBV18; CDR3nt: TGTGCCAGCTCACCTTCGATCGGGAGGTCTAATGAAAAACTGTTTTTT; CDR3aa: CASSPSIGRSNEKLFF
j_gene: TRBJ1-5; d_gene: TRBD1; abundance: NA; v_gene: TRBV4-3; CDR3nt: TGCGCCAGCAGCCAAGGGACAGGGGATAATCAGCCCCAGCATTTT; CDR3aa: CASSQGTGDNQPQHF
j_gene: TRBJ2-1; d_gene: TRBD2; abundance: NA; v_gene: TRBV6-5; CDR3nt: TGTGCCAGCAGTTACTCTAGCGGGGTAAATCGGATGGGGCAGTTCTTC; CDR3aa: CASSYSSGVNRMGQFF
j_gene: TRBJ1-3; d_gene: NA; abundance: NA; v_gene: TRBV12-3/TRBV12-4; CDR3nt: TGTGCCAGCAGTACCAGTAAGGGGCACACCATATATTTT; CDR3aa: CASSTSKGHTIYF
j_gene: TRBJ2-3; d_gene: TRBD1; abundance: NA; v_gene: TRBV28; CDR3nt: TGTGCCAGTACAGGGGAAGGCACAGATACGCAGTATTTT; CDR3aa: CASTGEGTDTQYF
j_gene: TRBJ2-3; d_gene: NA; abundance: few; v_gene: TRBV2; CDR3nt: TGTGCCAGCACCCCGGGGACTTTTCCAGATACGCAGTATTTT; CDR3aa: CASTPGTFPDTQYF
j_gene: TRBJ1-1; d_gene: NA; abundance: NA; v_gene: TRBV4-3; CDR3nt: TGCGCCAGCAGCCAAGTCCCAGTGAACACTGAAGCTTTCTTT; CDR3aa: CASSQVPVNTEAFF
j_gene: TRBJ2-5; d_gene: NA; abundance: once; v_gene: TRBV7-8; CDR3nt: TGTGCCAGCAGCTTACGGGTCGCGGGGACCGCGGGGACAGAGACCCAGTACTTC; CDR3aa: CASSLRVAGTAGTETQYF
j_gene: TRBJ1-5; d_gene: NA; abundance: NA; v_gene: TRBV7-8; CDR3nt: TGTGCCAGCAGCAGGCGAGAGGAGGGGCCCGCCAATCAGCCCCAGCATTTT; CDR3aa: CASSRREEGPANQPQHF
j_gene: TRBJ1-2; d_gene: NA; abundance: NA; v_gene: TRBV6-6; CDR3nt: TGTGCCAGCAGTCGGGGGTCGGGAAGAAGAGCTAACTATGGCTACACCTTC; CDR3aa: CASSRGSGRRANYGYTF
j_gene: TRBJ2-3; d_gene: TRBD2; abundance: NA; v_gene: TRBV13; CDR3nt: TGTGCCAGCAGCTTATCAGCGGGGGCCACAGATACGCAGTATTTT; CDR3aa: CASSLSAGATDTQYF
j_gene: TRBJ2-5; d_gene: TRBD2; abundance: NA; v_gene: TRBV7-9; CDR3nt: TGTGCCAGCAGCTTAGCGCTAGCGGGGGCGGGAGAGACCCAGTACTTC; CDR3aa: CASSLALAGAGETQYF
j_gene: TRBJ2-1; d_gene: TRBD2; abundance: NA; v_gene: TRBV9; CDR3nt: TGTGCCAGCAGCGTACTGGCGGGGGGTTACAATGAGCAGTTCTTC; CDR3aa: CASSVLAGGYNEQFF
j_gene: TRBJ2-5; d_gene: NA; abundance: NA; v_gene: TRBV7-2; CDR3nt: TGTGCCAGCAGCGGAGGTATCGGAGAGACCCAGTACTTC; CDR3aa: CASSGGIGETQYF
j_gene: TRBJ1-6; d_gene: NA; abundance: once; v_gene: TRBV11-2; CDR3nt: TGTGCCAGCAGCTTAGCGGAGGGTAGGGGTAATTCACCCCTCCACTTT; CDR3aa: CASSLAEGRGNSPLHF
j_gene: TRBJ1-2; d_gene: TRBD1; abundance: few; v_gene: TRBV19; CDR3nt: TGTGCCAGTAGCAACCGGGACAGGCTTAACTATGGCTACACCTTC; CDR3aa: CASSNRDRLNYGYTF
j_gene: TRBJ2-4; d_gene: TRBD1; abundance: NA; v_gene: TRBV5-1; CDR3nt: TGCGCCAGCAGTGACCCGCCACAGGGGGCGCGGGGTGTCATTCAGTACTTC; CDR3aa: CASSDPPQGARGVIQYF
j_gene: TRBJ1-5; d_gene: NA; abundance: NA; v_gene: TRBV28; CDR3nt: TGTGCCAGCAGTTTATTGGCCACCCTTAGCAATCAGCCCCAGCATTTT; CDR3aa: CASSLLATLSNQPQHF
j_gene: TRBJ2-3; d_gene: TRBD2; abundance: NA; v_gene: TRBV27; CDR3nt: TGTGCCAGCAGTTTCGGGGGGGCGGGGCCAGATACGCAGTATTTT; CDR3aa: CASSFGGAGPDTQYF
j_gene: TRBJ1-2; d_gene: TRBD1; abundance: NA; v_gene: TRBV5-1; CDR3nt: TGCGCCAGCAGCTTGGCAAGGACAGGGGATGGCTACACCTTC; CDR3aa: CASSLARTGDGYTF
j_gene: TRBJ2-2; d_gene: NA; abundance: once; v_gene: TRBV6-5; CDR3nt: TGTGCCAGCGGGGCAAGGGGGGGCACCGGGGAGCTGTTTTTT; CDR3aa: CASGARGGTGELFF
j_gene: TRBJ2-6; d_gene: TRBD2; abundance: NA; v_gene: TRBV10-2; CDR3nt: TGCGCCAGCAGCCGAGACGGGGGGGCTGGAGGGGCCAACGTCCTGACTTTC; CDR3aa: CASSRDGGAGGANVLTF
j_gene: TRBJ2-2; d_gene: NA; abundance: NA; v_gene: TRBV7-6; CDR3nt: TGTGCCAGCAGCTCGGAGATGAACACCGGGGAGCTGTTTTTT; CDR3aa: CASSSEMNTGELFF
j_gene: TRBJ2-3; d_gene: NA; abundance: few; v_gene: TRBV6-1; CDR3nt: TGTGCCAGCAGTGAGGAGGCGGAGGGTCCAGCAGATACGCAGTATTTT; CDR3aa: CASSEEAEGPADTQYF
j_gene: TRBJ2-3; d_gene: NA; abundance: NA; v_gene: TRBV7-3; CDR3nt: TGTGCCAGCAGCTCCTGGGGGGGGCTCAGCACAGATACGCAGTATTTT; CDR3aa: CASSSWGGLSTDTQYF
j_gene: TRBJ1-1; d_gene: NA; abundance: NA; v_gene: TRBV2; CDR3nt: TGTGCCAGCAGTGCTGGCGGGACGATGAACACTGAAGCTTTCTTT; CDR3aa: CASSAGGTMNTEAFF
j_gene: TRBJ2-2; d_gene: NA; abundance: NA; v_gene: TRBV3-1/TRBV3-2; CDR3nt: TGTGCCAGCAGCCAAGAGGGCTCCTGGTACCCCACGAACACCGGGGAGCTGTTTTTT; CDR3aa: CASSQEGSWYPTNTGELFF
j_gene: TRBJ1-4; d_gene: NA; abundance: NA; v_gene: TRBV30; CDR3nt: TGTGCCGGCGGGGTAACTAATGAAAAACTGTTTTTT; CDR3aa: CAGGVTNEKLFF
j_gene: TRBJ1-2; d_gene: TRBD1; abundance: NA; v_gene: TRBV18; CDR3nt: TGTGCCAGCTCACCCCGCAGACAGGGGTCTGGCTACACCTTC; CDR3aa: CASSPRRQGSGYTF
j_gene: TRBJ2-1; d_gene: NA; abundance: NA; v_gene: TRBV6-6; CDR3nt: TGTGCCAGCAGTTGGTACGGAGATGAGCAGTTCTTC; CDR3aa: CASSWYGDEQFF